The rows below give T cell receptor beta chains drawn from one sample of a study of cytomegalovirus exposure and HLA in healthy donors. Sequenced by immunoSEQ multiplex PCR; TCRdb stores in-frame clones only, minus some. This sample has some 140,000 clones, with more than 80% found just once. The sequenced material came from PBMCs. Receptors were obtained from a woman younger than 45 in good health and CMV-seropositive. CDR3s include the opening cysteine and the closing phenylalanine or tryptophan. Each record gives: V gene, clone size, J gene, D gene, CDR3 protein, CDR3 DNA. A D gene is named only where the DNA matches it firmly. Clone size is not always given. Where it is, it says once, few, many or a class for expanded clones.

V: TRBV4-1; size: once; J: TRBJ2-7; D: .; CDR3: CASSQEKAGPPYEQYF; DNA: TGCGCCAGCAGCCAAGAGAAGGCAGGGCCCCCATACGAGCAGTACTTC
V: TRBV5-8; size: .; J: TRBJ1-1; D: .; CDR3: CASSLGATEAFF; DNA: TGTGCCAGCAGCTTGGGGGCCACTGAAGCTTTCTTT
V: TRBV28; size: .; J: TRBJ2-7; D: .; CDR3: CASSLWGDAGSSYEQYF; DNA: TGTGCCAGCAGTTTATGGGGGGACGCGGGGTCCTCCTACGAGCAGTACTTC
V: TRBV5-8; size: .; J: TRBJ2-1; D: TRBD1; CDR3: CASSTLQGIGEQFF; DNA: TGTGCCAGCAGCACACTACAGGGGATCGGTGAGCAGTTCTTC
V: TRBV10-1; size: once; J: TRBJ2-2; D: .; CDR3: CASSGAPRGGPGELFF; DNA: TGCGCCAGCAGTGGGGCTCCCCGAGGGGGTCCCGGGGAGCTGTTTTTT
V: TRBV15; size: .; J: TRBJ2-1; D: TRBD2; CDR3: CATSKRGVGNEQFF; DNA: TGTGCCACCAGCAAGCGGGGGGTAGGCAATGAGCAGTTCTTC
V: TRBV7-8; size: .; J: TRBJ2-4; D: TRBD2; CDR3: CASSPRLAEAKNIQYF; DNA: TGTGCCAGCAGCCCTCGACTAGCGGAAGCCAAAAACATTCAGTACTTC
V: TRBV28; size: .; J: TRBJ1-2; D: .; CDR3: CASVRGYSQGSYGYTF; DNA: TGTGCCAGCGTCAGAGGGTACAGCCAGGGGAGCTATGGCTACACCTTC
V: TRBV6-4; size: .; J: TRBJ1-4; D: .; CDR3: CASRNGGQVSGEKLFF; DNA: TGTGCCAGCCGTAACGGGGGGCAGGTCTCGGGGGAAAAACTGTTTTTT
V: TRBV2; size: .; J: TRBJ2-3; D: .; CDR3: CASKAEGDTQYF; DNA: TGTGCCAGCAAGGCCGAGGGAGATACGCAGTATTTT
V: TRBV5-1; size: .; J: TRBJ2-2; D: TRBD2; CDR3: CASSLLGLAGNTGELFF; DNA: TGCGCCAGCAGTTTACTCGGACTAGCGGGAAACACCGGGGAGCTGTTTTTT
V: TRBV30; size: .; J: TRBJ1-5; D: TRBD1; CDR3: CAWSVQGVAQPQHF; DNA: TGTGCCTGGAGTGTACAGGGGGTCGCTCAGCCCCAGCATTTT
V: TRBV6-1; size: few; J: TRBJ1-5; D: .; CDR3: CASTGFLNQPQHF; DNA: TGTGCCAGCACAGGGTTCCTCAATCAGCCCCAGCATTTT
V: TRBV2; size: once; J: TRBJ2-7; D: .; CDR3: CASSLRWEQYF; DNA: TGTGCCAGCAGCCTACGATGGGAGCAGTACTTC
V: TRBV5-4; size: few; J: TRBJ2-7; D: .; CDR3: CASSLGGGIEQYF; DNA: TGTGCCAGCAGCTTGGGTGGGGGGATCGAGCAGTACTTC
V: TRBV6-1; size: few; J: TRBJ2-7; D: .; CDR3: CASSEHSYEQYF; DNA: TGTGCCAGCAGTGAACACTCCTACGAGCAGTACTTC
V: TRBV5-1; size: .; J: TRBJ1-2; D: .; CDR3: CASSLAYLGDGYTF; DNA: TGCGCCAGCAGCTTGGCCTACTTAGGGGATGGCTACACCTTC
V: TRBV10-3; size: few; J: TRBJ2-1; D: TRBD2; CDR3: CAISELAGSSLANEQFF; DNA: TGTGCCATCAGTGAACTAGCGGGGTCTTCCCTCGCGAATGAGCAGTTCTTC
V: TRBV5-1; size: once; J: TRBJ1-3; D: .; CDR3: CASAGQGNTIYF; DNA: TGCGCCAGCGCCGGACAGGGAAACACCATATATTTT
V: TRBV19; size: .; J: TRBJ1-6; D: TRBD1; CDR3: CASSLSGTGVNSPLHF; DNA: TGTGCCAGTAGTCTGTCCGGGACAGGGGTTAATTCACCCCTCCACTTT
V: TRBV7-2; size: .; J: TRBJ1-4; D: .; CDR3: CASGSTVGEKLFF; DNA: TGTGCCAGCGGCTCCACGGTTGGTGAAAAACTGTTTTTT
V: TRBV6-5; size: .; J: TRBJ2-7; D: TRBD1; CDR3: CASSYDRDRTYEQYF; DNA: TGTGCCAGCAGTTACGATCGGGACAGAACCTACGAGCAGTACTTC
V: TRBV6-5; size: .; J: TRBJ2-7; D: .; CDR3: CASSYSTGRARNEQYF; DNA: TGTGCCAGCAGTTACTCGACTGGGCGGGCGAGGAACGAGCAGTACTTC
V: TRBV5-1; size: .; J: TRBJ1-6; D: .; CDR3: CASSRGPSNSPLHF; DNA: TGCGCCAGCAGCCGGGGTCCTAGTAATTCACCCCTCCACTTT
V: TRBV5-1; size: .; J: TRBJ2-3; D: TRBD2; CDR3: CASRKLAGGTYTDTQYF; DNA: TGCGCCAGCAGAAAGCTAGCGGGGGGGACCTACACAGATACGCAGTATTTT
V: TRBV28; size: once; J: TRBJ1-5; D: .; CDR3: CASSLIGVNQPQHF; DNA: TGTGCCAGCAGTTTAATAGGGGTTAATCAGCCCCAGCATTTT
V: TRBV29-1; size: .; J: TRBJ2-1; D: TRBD2; CDR3: CSVASLAGFNNEQFF; DNA: TGCAGCGTGGCTTCACTAGCGGGTTTCAACAATGAGCAGTTCTTC
V: TRBV10-3; size: .; J: TRBJ1-6; D: TRBD1; CDR3: CAISSTGGPSSYNSPLHF; DNA: TGTGCCATCAGCTCGACAGGGGGGCCGAGCTCCTATAATTCACCCCTCCACTTT
V: TRBV15; size: .; J: TRBJ1-4; D: .; CDR3: CATSRDPTALNEKLSF; DNA: TGTGCCACCAGCAGAGACCCGACAGCCCTTAATGAAAAACTGTCTTTT
V: TRBV6-5; size: .; J: TRBJ1-6; D: .; CDR3: CASSPTRTASPLHF; DNA: TGTGCCAGCAGCCCCACTCGGACAGCCTCACCCCTCCACTTT
V: TRBV28; size: .; J: TRBJ1-1; D: TRBD1; CDR3: CASSLRDRPNTEAFF; DNA: TGTGCCAGCAGTCTCCGGGACAGGCCAAACACTGAAGCTTTCTTT
V: TRBV5-6; size: once; J: TRBJ2-7; D: TRBD1; CDR3: CASTQGVSEQYF; DNA: TGTGCCAGCACTCAGGGGGTATCCGAGCAGTACTTC
V: TRBV30; size: .; J: TRBJ1-1; D: .; CDR3: CAWSFYGDTEAFF; DNA: TGTGCCTGGAGTTTTTATGGAGACACTGAAGCTTTCTTT